This T cell receptor beta chain was sequenced for a study of T cells after yellow fever vaccination (dated by TCRdb to the late 2010s). With respect to the entire study: The SMART-Seq v4 Ultra Low Input RNA kit was used to prepare libraries from fractions with low cell numbers. To follow T-cell clones before and after both primary and booster YFV17D yellow fever vaccination, bulk TCR alpha and beta repertoires underwent longitudinal sequencing. Two healthy male donors made up the cohort, one aged 18 to 30 years and the other aged 30 to 40 years. Blood was collected at multiple timepoints before and after primary and secondary immunization, and bulk PBMC replicates and cell subsets were isolated. Overall results and qualifications from the work: The secondary T-cell response was weaker than the primary response but faster, peaking on day 5 instead of day 15. A small fraction of clonotypes showed up in both the CD4 and CD8 compartments, probably as a result of convergent recombination. Only two donors were included in the study, so the extent to which the findings can be generalized is limited. After the booster, most of the clones that had expanded following primary vaccination were detected again (almost 98% of CD4 and 85% to 90% of CD8), which suggests that memory was broadly maintained. Computational filtering was needed because FACS-sorted repertoires could contain abundant contaminating clonotypes from the bulk population.

Synthesis of TCR cDNA relied on 5'RACE template switching, a step that introduced a universal primer site along with unique molecular identifiers. Priming of cDNA synthesis was performed from both the TCR alpha and TCR beta constant segments. Libraries were amplified in two PCR steps, with sample barcodes and sequencing adapters added in the second step. Sequencing of the libraries was done on either Illumina HiSeq 2500 (2x100 bp) or NovaSeq (2x150 bp). The study's processing was this. Demultiplexing of reads and collapsing into UMI consensus sequences were performed with MIGEC, and V(D)J alignment was carried out with MiXCR. Clonotypes responding to the vaccine were identified with edgeR on replicate PBMC samples, with the criteria of FDR below 0.01 and a log2 fold change above 5 up to day 15. Each bulk clonotype received a CD4 or CD8 identity based on whether the sequenced CD4 or CD8 repertoire contained that clonotype at higher abundance. Using fastp at Q25 and MiXCR, TCRdb reprocessed the public reads and kept productive beta chains. Each entry merges the rows of one CDR3 protein and shows their most common DNA and genes. These V and J calls derive from TCRdb rather than the authors' analysis. In this sample the table shows hundreds of thousands of distinct CDR3 sequences, roughly 9.4% of which occur a single time. 15% to 20% of the sample is held by the ten biggest clonotypes.

The CDR3 spans 15 residues, from the cysteine through the phenylalanine. The read is trimmed to its CDR3 DNA, 45 bases read in frame from base 1. The germline ends are 13 bases apart after V is trimmed by 4 bases and J by 0 bases. The germline V gene (reference sequence) supplies CDR1 SGHKS and CDR2 YYEKEE. This sample's treatment or condition label indicates: live attenuated yellow fever vaccine strain. At each blood-draw timepoint, two biological replicates of bulk PBMCs were obtained. A standard Ficoll-Paque protocol was used to isolate PBMCs from peripheral blood. RNA was extracted with TriZol from bulk PBMCs, CD4 and CD8 fractions, and dextramer-positive and dextramer-negative fractions. About this clonotype itself: Its antigen is currently not known. No much larger clone exists at a distance of one base, and base qualities are not known.

The specimen was PBMCs, collected on the day of the first yellow fever vaccination. This receptor was taken from a man in his late teens or twenties who received the YFV17D yellow fever vaccine. In this chain, TRBV5-5 is recombined with TRBJ1-1; a confident D gene designation cannot be given. The CDR3 protein sequence reads: CASSLEIAVNTEAFF. The bases are TGTGCCAGCAGCCTCGAGATAGCGGTGAACACTGAAGCTTTCTTT.